One and the same sample provided the 9 T cell receptor beta chains below, sequenced in a study of blood T cell repertoires in COVID-19. The protocol was immunoSEQ multiplex PCR, while the TCRdb copy is restricted to in-frame clones and leaves out a portion. The sample records about 240,000 clones, roughly 87% being singletons. The sample was peripheral blood. Receptors were obtained from a man between 60 and 75 years old who had recovered from COVID-19.

The CDR3 protein is CAWSGAGGGGYEQYF. The CDR3 DNA sequence: TGTGCCTGGAGTGGAGCGGGGGGCGGAGGTTACGAGCAGTACTTC. The rearrangement uses TRBV30 and TRBJ2-7; 9 bases line up with TRBD2. Germline V gene lookup returns CDR1 GTSNPN and CDR2 SVGIG (reference sequence). After removal of 1 base from V and 4 bases from J, the junction contained 8 bases not matched to a gene. The CDR3 has 15 residues.

The rearrangement joins TRBV11-2 to TRBJ2-3, with unresolved D. This CDR3 is built from 12 residues. CDR1 SGHAT and CDR2 FQNNGV come from the germline V gene. V shed 2 bases and J shed 5 bases, with 5 bases lying between them. CDR3 sequence: CASSLLLDTQYF. CDR3 in DNA: TGTGCCAGCAGCTTACTTTTAGATACGCAGTATTTT.

This clone came up once. The chain joins TRBV11-3 to TRBJ2-7, with 9 bases lining up with TRBD1. In germline, CDR1 is SGHNT, CDR2 YENEEA. J was trimmed by 7 bases and V by 1 base; bases with no gene match: 11. This CDR3 is 16 amino acids long. CDR3: CASSLGVRTGVGEQYF. CDR3 DNA: TGTGCCAGCAGCTTAGGTGTCCGGACAGGGGTTGGAGAGCAGTACTTC. The whole variable domain, remainder taken from reference TRBV11-3 and TRBJ2-7, is EAGVVQSPRYKIIEKKQPVAFWCNPISGHNTLYWYLQNLGQGPELLIRYENEEAVDDSQLPKDRFSAERLKGVDSTLKIQPAELGDSAVYLCASSLGVRTGVGEQYFGPGTRLTVT.

This clone was seen only a few times. This rearrangement joins TRBV11-2 to TRBJ1-2, with 8 bases identical to TRBD1. V trimming: 1 base; J trimming: 5 bases; junction bases outside the gene matches: 6. The CDR3 loop spans 15 amino acids. Per germline, CDR1 SGHAT and CDR2 FQNNGV. The CDR3 loop is CASSLGQGLGYGYTF. CDR3 nucleotides: TGTGCCAGCAGCTTAGGACAGGGGTTAGGGTATGGCTACACCTTC.

The chain employs TRBV6-6 and TRBJ1-3, with a weak D call TRBD1 (6 bases). The CDR3 runs to 15 residues. The germline V and J ends were trimmed by 2 bases and 9 bases, with 17 bases remaining between them. Germline V lookup: CDR1 MNHNY, CDR2 SVGAGI (reference sequence). CDR3 region: CASSYGNRETFTIYF. The CDR3 bases are TGTGCCAGCAGTTACGGGAACAGGGAGACCTTCACCATATATTTT.

V usage is TRBV30 and J usage is TRBJ1-2, with TRBD1 matching 9 bases. Germline lookup yields CDR1 GTSNPN and CDR2 SVGIG (reference sequence). J gave up 4 bases and V 0 bases, and 6 bases lay outside the gene matches. This CDR3 has 15 residues. The CDR3 loop reads CAWSVGGQGIYGYTF. CDR3 coding DNA: TGTGCCTGGAGTGTCGGAGGACAGGGGATCTATGGCTACACCTTC.

This clone showed up just a few times. The chain joins TRBV6-5 to TRBJ2-2; 9 bases line up with TRBD1. V shed 4 bases, J shed 3 bases, and the junction held 6 bases outside the gene matches. Germline V gene data show CDR1 as MNHEY and CDR2 as SVGAGI. This CDR3 comprises 16 residues. The CDR3 DNA sequence: TGTGCCAGCAGTTTTAGGGGACAGGGCGACACCGGGGAGCTGTTTTTT. It codes for CASSFRGQGDTGELFF.

In DNA, the CDR3 is TGCGCCAGCAGTCAAGGGCTGGGACAGACCACTCCAAATGAGCAGTTCTTC. Protein: CASSQGLGQTTPNEQFF. V usage is TRBV23-1 and J usage is TRBJ2-1; TRBD1 agrees at 7 bases. TRBV23-1 is given ORF status, its function remaining uncertain. The CDR3 has 17 amino acids. V was clipped by 2 bases and J by 7 bases; unmatched bases: 14.

This clone has just one count. The gene calls are TRBV24-1 and TRBJ2-6, with D unclear. The V gene's germline CDR1 is KGHDR and CDR2 SFDVKD. The CDR3 has 14 residues. Trimming cost V 4 bases and J 2 bases, with 5 bases left between them. In DNA form, the CDR3 reads TGTGCCACCAGTGAGAGCACTGGGGCCAACGTCCTGACTTTC. Translating gives CATSESTGANVLTF.